This TCR beta chain was sequenced in a study of blood T cell repertoires in COVID-19. At the level of the study: Samples representing acute and convalescent COVID-19 were sourced from the United States, Italy and Spain. T cells, B-cell-depleted T cells, or PBMCs supplied cDNA or gDNA.

The CDR3 has 14 residues. V was pared by 1 base and J by 3 bases, with 1 base of the junction left unmatched. Germline V gene sequence: CDR1 SGHAT, CDR2 FQNNGV. This clone was detected only a few times. As handled by the study authors: It was from reference gene primer amplification that nucleated cell counts were estimated. The method was immunoSEQ multiplex PCR; TCRdb's version includes in-frame clones alone and lacks a portion of them. V and J calls and clone size come straight from that table; D and trimming were deduced from the DNA. The table has 100,000 to 150,000 clones, 60% to 80% seen once. Sample: peripheral blood. The chain is built from TRBV11-2 and TRBJ2-7; 9 nucleotides agree with TRBD1. This sequence was found in a human donor in a cohort sampled during active COVID-19. The CDR3 coding sequence is TGTGCCAGCAGCTTAGCGGGACAGGGCTACGAGCAGTACTTC. As protein: CASSLAGQGYEQYF.